This T cell receptor beta chain emerged from a study of blood T cell repertoires in COVID-19. About the research overall: Specimens from acute and convalescent COVID-19 originated in the United States, Italy and Spain.

Per the germline V gene, CDR1 is LGHNA and CDR2 is YNFKEQ. The CDR3 covers 15 residues. V lost 1 base and J lost 5, with 14 bases in between. The repertoire was sequenced with immunoSEQ multiplex PCR; TCRdb's copy has only in-frame clones and lacks some. Of 300,000 to 400,000 clones listed, 80% to 90% are singletons. Sequences were obtained from PBMCs or T cells enriched from blood (not recorded which). The V and J genes are TRBV4-2 and TRBJ2-5; D perhaps matches TRBD1 (6 bases). The origin of this receptor is a middle-aged woman with acute COVID-19. Written as DNA, the CDR3 is TGTGCCAGCAGCCAAGGCGTGGCAGGGGAGGAGACCCAGTACTTC. It translates to CASSQGVAGEETQYF.